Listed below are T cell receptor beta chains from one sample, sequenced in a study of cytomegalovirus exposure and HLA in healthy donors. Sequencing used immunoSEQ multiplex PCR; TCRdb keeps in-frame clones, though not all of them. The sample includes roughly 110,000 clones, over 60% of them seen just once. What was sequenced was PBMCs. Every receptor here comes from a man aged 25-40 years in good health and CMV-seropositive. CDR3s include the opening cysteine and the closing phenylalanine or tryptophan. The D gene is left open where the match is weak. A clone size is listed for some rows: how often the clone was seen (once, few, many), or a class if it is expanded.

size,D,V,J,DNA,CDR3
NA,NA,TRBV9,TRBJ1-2,TGTGCCAGCAGCGCCCGGGGGGGGATTTCGGTTAACTATGGCTACACCTTC,CASSARGGISVNYGYTF
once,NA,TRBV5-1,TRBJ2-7,TGCGCCAGCAGCTCTACAGGCCTCTACGAGCAGTACTTC,CASSSTGLYEQYF
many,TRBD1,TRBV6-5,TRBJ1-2,TGTGCCAGCAGTTTTGGGACAGTAAGAGATGGCTACACCTTC,CASSFGTVRDGYTF
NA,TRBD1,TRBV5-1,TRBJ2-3,TGCGCCAGCAGCACAACGCCGGGACAGGTCCCTACAGATACGCAGTATTTT,CASSTTPGQVPTDTQYF
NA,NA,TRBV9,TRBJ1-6,TGTGCCAGCAGCGCACATGCGGGGGATCGAAATTCACCCCTCCACTTT,CASSAHAGDRNSPLHF
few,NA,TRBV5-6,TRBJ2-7,TGTGCCAGCAGCTTGTTCGCCAGCGACAGCTCCTACGAGCAGTACTTC,CASSLFASDSSYEQYF
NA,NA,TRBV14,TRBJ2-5,TGTGCCAGCAGCCAAGGGGTCAGGTCGTACCAAGAGACCCAGTACTTC,CASSQGVRSYQETQYF
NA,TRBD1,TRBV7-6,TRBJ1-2,TGTGCCAGCAGTCTGGGACAGGGGGGATATGGCTACACCTTC,CASSLGQGGYGYTF
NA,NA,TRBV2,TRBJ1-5,TGTGCCAGCAGTGACGGACAGTATAGCAATCAGCCCCAGCATTTT,CASSDGQYSNQPQHF
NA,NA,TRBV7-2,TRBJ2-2,TGTGCCAGCAGCCCACGATTGGCGGCTGGGGCGCTGTTTTTT,CASSPRLAAGALFF
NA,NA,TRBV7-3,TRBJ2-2,TGTGCCAGCAGCTCCGGGACTTCGGCCGGTCACACCGGGGAGCTGTTTTTT,CASSSGTSAGHTGELFF
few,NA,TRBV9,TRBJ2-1,TGTGCCAGCAGCTCGACAGACTCCTACAATGAGCAGTTCTTC,CASSSTDSYNEQFF
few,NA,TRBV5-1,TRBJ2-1,TGCGCCAGCAGCTTGGTCCCAGGCTCAAATGAGCAGTTCTTC,CASSLVPGSNEQFF
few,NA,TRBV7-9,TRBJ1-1,TGTGCCAGCAGCGCAACGGGGGTTGGGGGGGAAGCTTTCTTT,CASSATGVGGEAFF
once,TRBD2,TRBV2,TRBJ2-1,TGTGCCAGCAGTGAAGAGGCTAGCGGGGGGGCCCATGAGCAGTTCTTC,CASSEEASGGAHEQFF
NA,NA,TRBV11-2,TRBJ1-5,TGTGCCAGCAGCTTAGAGGGACATGCTCAGCCCCAGCATTTT,CASSLEGHAQPQHF
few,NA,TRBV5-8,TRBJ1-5,TGTGCCAGCAGCTCAACCGGGAATAATCAGCCCCAGCATTTT,CASSSTGNNQPQHF
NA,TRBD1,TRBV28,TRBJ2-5,TGTGCCAGCAGTTCAAATAGGGGGCGAGAGACCCAGTACTTC,CASSSNRGRETQYF
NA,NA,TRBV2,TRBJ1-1,TGTGCCAGCAATTCCGAGTCTGCTGAAGCTTTCTTT,CASNSESAEAFF
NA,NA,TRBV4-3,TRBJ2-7,TGCGCCAGCAGCCCCAGCTTGGGGTCAGGGTACGAGCAGTACTTC,CASSPSLGSGYEQYF
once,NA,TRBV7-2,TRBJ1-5,TGTGCCAGCAGCTTAGACGGTCTGAACAATCAGCCCCAGCATTTT,CASSLDGLNNQPQHF
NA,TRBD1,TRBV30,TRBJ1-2,TGTGCCTGGAGGAGTAGAACAGGGGGCGCCGATGGCTACCCCTTC,CAWRSRTGGADGYPF